This TCR beta chain was sequenced during a study of T cell responses to AZD1222 COVID-19 vaccine (dated by TCRdb to 2020 to 2023). For the study in its entirety: A total of over 230 trial participants underwent TCR sequencing, of whom about 210 had received two doses of AZD1222 and about 26 had received two doses of the MenACWY control vaccine. Enrollment into the trials was organized by age into subgroups of 18-55, 56-69 and 70-plus years, and those subgroups contained about 160, 30 and 59 TCR-sequenced participants, respectively.

CDR3 length: 14 amino acids, cysteine to phenylalanine. The read is trimmed to its CDR3 DNA, 42 bases read in frame from base 1. Regarding this clone: Its target antigen remains unknown. No per-base quality is available; no much larger clone lies one base away.

The sample's time point label is to be understood as: about 28 days (+/-7) after the second vaccine dose. AZD1222 recipients whose second dose came at about 4 weeks and those whose second dose came at about 12 weeks were combined into one group, since spike-specific TCR depth and breadth did not differ between the two schedules. Samples from vaccinated people were obtained from the UK trials COV001 and COV002, which included a single-blind randomized controlled phase 2/3 trial of AZD1222 (ChAdOx1 nCoV-19) in healthy adults. For TCRbeta chain sequencing, PBMC samples from trial participants were taken at day 0 and at day 28 after the second dose. The full study reports these points: The 56-69-year group was small, and its depth increase did not reach significance, likely because of low power. Reportedly, close to half of the unique spike-specific TCRs recognized epitopes lying outside the regions that are mutated in the B.1.351 and B.1.1.7 variants. Conclusions about previously exposed vaccinees were limited because only six AZD1222 recipients were SARS-CoV-2 seropositive at baseline. After two AZD1222 doses, both the breadth and the depth of spike-specific TCRs were significantly higher than at day 0 and than in MenACWY recipients. CD4 TCRs associated with the vaccine covered the entire spike protein, and the dominant responses were in regions 160-218 and 743-854. No day 14 peak-response samples were available, so repertoires were characterized only after the peak T cell response. Participants were mostly white British and included more females than males, and it was suggested by the authors that clonal diversity may have been underestimated.

The CDR3 regions of human TCRbeta chains were analyzed by immunosequencing. As for how the authors treated the data: TCRs in the repertoires were matched against a reference library of SARS-CoV-2-specific TCRs that had been generated with the MIRA antigen-specificity platform. Breadth meant the fraction of unique TCRs that were SARS-CoV-2-associated, whereas depth meant the fraction of total T cells that were SARS-CoV-2-associated. Using the MIRA data, each spike-specific TCR was mapped to the spike region that the TCR reacts to and placed in a CD4 or CD8 class. Log10-transformed breadth and depth values were compared by one-way ANOVA with Sidak's multiple comparisons tests. As stored in TCRdb, this immuneACCESS dataset retains in-frame rearrangements with V and J assigned. A fraction of the clones does not appear; measured against another copy, unresolved V genes explain less than half of the discrepancy, and the remainder lacks a known reason. Clone size and the V and J calls come from that table; the DNA yielded D and trimming. This sample holds over 120,000 clones; roughly 92% were observed only once. The ten largest clones represent 3.6% of the sample.

The chain joins TRBV21-1 to TRBJ2-7; the D call in the table, TRBD1, was not verified against the DNA. TRBV21-1 is described as a pseudogene. This sequence was found in an adult who received the AZD1222 COVID-19 vaccine. The input for sequencing was peripheral blood, taken 28 days after the second AZD1222 dose. The CDR3 in this case is CASSKGHLAREQYF. The sequence in DNA is TGTGCCAGCAGCAAGGGACACCTTGCACGGGAGCAGTACTTC.